This TCR beta chain came from a study of T cells in Graves' hyperthyroidism and ophthalmopathy. RNA transcripts were the template for amplifying TCR beta CDR3 regions. TCR CDR3 underwent first-round RT-PCR with the HTBI primer set. TCRdb re-analysed the multiplex PCR reads in MiXCR, keeping a single row per CDR3 protein. Found here are about 360,000 distinct CDR3 sequences, roughly 25% of them singletons; the top ten hold roughly 80%. Germline V CDR1 and CDR2: LNHDA, SQIVND (reference sequence). Between the trimmed V and J ends, which lost 3 bases and 2 bases, there was a span of 11 bases. CDR3 length equals 15 residues. Patients showing uncontrolled infection, other autoimmune disease, pregnancy or lactation were ineligible.

The sequence came from a man aged 50-59 years with Graves' hyperthyroidism. The rearrangement joins TRBV19 to TRBJ1-5; D not certain. The sequenced sample consisted of blood. In DNA, the CDR3 is TGTGCCAGTAGTATGGTAGCGCTGGGCAATCAGCCCCAGCATTTT. It yields the protein CASSMVALGNQPQHF.